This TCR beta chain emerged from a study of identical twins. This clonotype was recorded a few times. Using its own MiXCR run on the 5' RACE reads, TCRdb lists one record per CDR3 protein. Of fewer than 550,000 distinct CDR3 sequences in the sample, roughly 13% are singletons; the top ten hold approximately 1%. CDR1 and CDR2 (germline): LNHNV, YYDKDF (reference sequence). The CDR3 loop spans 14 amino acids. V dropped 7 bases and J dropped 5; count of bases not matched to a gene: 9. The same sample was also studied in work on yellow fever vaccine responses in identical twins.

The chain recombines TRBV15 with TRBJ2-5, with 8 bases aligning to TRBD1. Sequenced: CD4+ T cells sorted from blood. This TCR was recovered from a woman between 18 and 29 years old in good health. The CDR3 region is CATNAGGSLETQYF. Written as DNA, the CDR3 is TGTGCCACCAACGCAGGGGGCTCTTTGGAGACCCAGTACTTC.